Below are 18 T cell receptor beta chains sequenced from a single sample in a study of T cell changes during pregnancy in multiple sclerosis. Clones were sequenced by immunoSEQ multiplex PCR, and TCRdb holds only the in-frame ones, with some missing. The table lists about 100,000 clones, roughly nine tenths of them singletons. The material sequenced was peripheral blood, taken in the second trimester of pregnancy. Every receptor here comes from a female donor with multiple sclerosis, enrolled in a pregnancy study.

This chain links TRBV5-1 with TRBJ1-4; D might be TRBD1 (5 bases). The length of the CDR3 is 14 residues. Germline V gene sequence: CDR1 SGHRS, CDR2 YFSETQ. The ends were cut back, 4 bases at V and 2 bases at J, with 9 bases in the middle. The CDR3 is CASSHDSTNEKLFF. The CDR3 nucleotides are TGCGCCAGCAGCCATGACAGCACTAATGAAAAACTGTTTTTT.

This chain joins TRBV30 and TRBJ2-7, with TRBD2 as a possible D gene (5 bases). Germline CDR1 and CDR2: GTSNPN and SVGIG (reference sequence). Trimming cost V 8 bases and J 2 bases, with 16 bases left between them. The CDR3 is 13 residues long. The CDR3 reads CALRGGSAYEQYF. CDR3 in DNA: TGTGCCCTAAGAGGTGGTAGCGCCTACGAGCAGTACTTC.

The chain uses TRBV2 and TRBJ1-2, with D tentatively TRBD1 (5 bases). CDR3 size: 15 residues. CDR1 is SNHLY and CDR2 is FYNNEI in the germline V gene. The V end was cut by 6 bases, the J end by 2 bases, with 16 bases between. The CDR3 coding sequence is TGTGCCAGCAGGAACCCGACAGCCCCGAACTATGGCTACACCTTC. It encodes CASRNPTAPNYGYTF. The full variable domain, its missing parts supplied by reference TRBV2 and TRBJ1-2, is EPEVTQTPSHQVTQMGQEVILRCVPISNHLYFYWYRQILGQKVEFLVSFYNNEISEKSEIFDDQFSVERPDGSNFTLKIRSTKLEDSAMYFCASRNPTAPNYGYTFGSGTRLTVV.

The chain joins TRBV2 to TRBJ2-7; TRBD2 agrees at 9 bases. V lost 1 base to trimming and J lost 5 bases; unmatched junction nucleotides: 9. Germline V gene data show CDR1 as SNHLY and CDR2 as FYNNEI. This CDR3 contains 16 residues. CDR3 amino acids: CASSEGVGGGADEQYF. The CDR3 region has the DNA TGTGCCAGCAGTGAAGGGGTTGGCGGGGGGGCCGACGAGCAGTACTTC.

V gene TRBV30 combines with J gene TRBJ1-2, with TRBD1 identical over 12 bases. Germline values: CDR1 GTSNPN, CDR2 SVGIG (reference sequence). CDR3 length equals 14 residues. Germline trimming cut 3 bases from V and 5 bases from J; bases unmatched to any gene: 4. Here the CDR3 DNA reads TGTGCCTGGAGGGGACAGGGGGCAGGGTATGGCTACACCTTC. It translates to CAWRGQGAGYGYTF.

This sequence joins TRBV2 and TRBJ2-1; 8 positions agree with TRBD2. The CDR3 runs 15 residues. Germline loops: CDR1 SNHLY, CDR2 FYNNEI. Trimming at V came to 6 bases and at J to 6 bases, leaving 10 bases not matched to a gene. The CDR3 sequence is CASSLLSGRVNEQFF. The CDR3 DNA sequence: TGTGCCAGCAGCCTGTTGAGCGGGAGAGTCAATGAGCAGTTCTTC.

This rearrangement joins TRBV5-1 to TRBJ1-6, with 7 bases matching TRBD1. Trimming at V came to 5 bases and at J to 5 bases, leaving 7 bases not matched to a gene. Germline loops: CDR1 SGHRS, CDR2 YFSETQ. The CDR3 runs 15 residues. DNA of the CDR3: TGCGCCAGCAGGAGAGGGGGCCCCGATAATTCACCCCTCCACTTT. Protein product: CASRRGGPDNSPLHF.

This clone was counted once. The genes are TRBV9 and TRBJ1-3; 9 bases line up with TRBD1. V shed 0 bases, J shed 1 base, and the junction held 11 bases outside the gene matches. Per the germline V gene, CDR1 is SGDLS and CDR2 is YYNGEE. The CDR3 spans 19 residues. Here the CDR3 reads CASSVDPQRDRVSGNTIYF. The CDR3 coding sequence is TGTGCCAGCAGCGTAGATCCCCAACGGGACAGGGTTTCTGGAAACACCATATATTTT.

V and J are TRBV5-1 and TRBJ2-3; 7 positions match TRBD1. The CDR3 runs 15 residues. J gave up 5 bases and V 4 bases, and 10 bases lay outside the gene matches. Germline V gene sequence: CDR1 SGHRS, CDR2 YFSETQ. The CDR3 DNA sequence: TGCGCCAGCAGCATGCCGACAGGGTTGGGAGATACGCAGTATTTT. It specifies CASSMPTGLGDTQYF.

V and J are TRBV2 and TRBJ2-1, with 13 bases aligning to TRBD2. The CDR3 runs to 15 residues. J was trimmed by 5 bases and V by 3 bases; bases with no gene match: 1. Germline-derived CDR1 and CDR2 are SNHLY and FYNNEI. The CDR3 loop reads CASSETSGRNNEQFF. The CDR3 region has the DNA TGTGCCAGCAGTGAGACTAGCGGGAGGAACAATGAGCAGTTCTTC.

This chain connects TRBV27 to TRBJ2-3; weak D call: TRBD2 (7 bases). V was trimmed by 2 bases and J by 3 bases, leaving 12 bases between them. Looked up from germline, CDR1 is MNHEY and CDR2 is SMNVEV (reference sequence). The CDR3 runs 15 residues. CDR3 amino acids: CASSLGGARTDTQYF. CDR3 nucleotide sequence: TGTGCCAGCAGTTTAGGGGGGGCCAGGACAGATACGCAGTATTTT.

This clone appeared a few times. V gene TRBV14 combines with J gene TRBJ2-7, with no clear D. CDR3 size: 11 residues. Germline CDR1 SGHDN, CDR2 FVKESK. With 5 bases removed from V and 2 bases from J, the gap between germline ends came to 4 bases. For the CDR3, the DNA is TGTGCCAGCAGCGCTACCTACGAGCAGTACTTC. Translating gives CASSATYEQYF.

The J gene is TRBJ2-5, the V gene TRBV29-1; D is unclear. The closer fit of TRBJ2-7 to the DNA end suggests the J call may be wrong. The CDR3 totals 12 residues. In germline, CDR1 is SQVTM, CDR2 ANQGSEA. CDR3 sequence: CSVRVISYEQYF. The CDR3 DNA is TGCAGCGTTCGAGTTATCTCCTACGAGCAGTACTTC.

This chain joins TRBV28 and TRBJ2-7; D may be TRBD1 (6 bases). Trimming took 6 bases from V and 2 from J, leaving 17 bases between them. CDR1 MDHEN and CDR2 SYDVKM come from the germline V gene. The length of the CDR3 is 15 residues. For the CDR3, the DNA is TGTGCCAGCAGCTTCGAAGACAGGCTGACCTACGAGCAGTACTTC. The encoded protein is CASSFEDRLTYEQYF.

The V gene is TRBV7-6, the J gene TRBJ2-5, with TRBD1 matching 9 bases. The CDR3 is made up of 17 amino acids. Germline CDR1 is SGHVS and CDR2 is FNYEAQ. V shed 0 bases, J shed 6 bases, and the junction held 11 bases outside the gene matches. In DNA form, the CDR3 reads TGTGCCAGCAGCTTAGCAGGGGGTACAGGGGGCTTGAAGACCCAGTACTTC. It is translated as CASSLAGGTGGLKTQYF.

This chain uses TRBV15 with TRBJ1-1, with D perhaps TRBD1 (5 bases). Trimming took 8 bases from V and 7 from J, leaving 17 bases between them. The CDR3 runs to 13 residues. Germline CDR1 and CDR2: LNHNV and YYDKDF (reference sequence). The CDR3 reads CATQSTSRVEAFF. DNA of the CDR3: TGTGCCACCCAGAGCACAAGCAGGGTTGAAGCTTTCTTT.

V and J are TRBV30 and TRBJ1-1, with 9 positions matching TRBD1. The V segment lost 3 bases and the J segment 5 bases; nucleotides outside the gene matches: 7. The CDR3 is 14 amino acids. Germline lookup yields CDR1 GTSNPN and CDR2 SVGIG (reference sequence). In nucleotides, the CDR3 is TGTGCCTGGAGCCCCCGACAGGGGGGGACTGAAGCTTTCTTT. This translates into CAWSPRQGGTEAFF. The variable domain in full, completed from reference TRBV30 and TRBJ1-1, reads SQTIHQWPATLVQPVGSPLSLECTVEGTSNPNLYWYRQAAGRGLQLLFYSVGIGQISSEVPQNLSASRPQDRQFILSSKKLLLSDSGFYLCAWSPRQGGTEAFFGQGTRLTVV.

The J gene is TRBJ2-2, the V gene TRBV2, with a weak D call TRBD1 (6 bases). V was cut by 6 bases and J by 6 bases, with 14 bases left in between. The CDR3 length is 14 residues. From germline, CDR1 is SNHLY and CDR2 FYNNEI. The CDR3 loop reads CASSSQGPAGELFF. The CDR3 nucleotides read TGTGCCAGCAGCTCACAGGGTCCCGCCGGGGAGCTGTTTTTT.